Listed below are T cell receptor beta chains from one sample, sequenced in a study of cytomegalovirus exposure and HLA in healthy donors. Some clones are missing from TCRdb's copy, which holds only in-frame ones; the method was immunoSEQ multiplex PCR. In the table there are tens of thousands of clones, roughly 82% of which are singletons. Sequencing was done on a sample of PBMCs. These receptors all come from a woman between 18 and 30 years old in good health and CMV-seronegative. Both conserved end residues are part of each CDR3. A D gene is named only where the DNA matches it firmly. Size is omitted from some rows. Given values are once, few, many or a class for expanded clones.

clone size	V gene	J gene	D gene	CDR3 DNA	CDR3 protein
.	TRBV7-2	TRBJ1-1	TRBD1	TGTGCCAGCAGCCCCGACAGGGCCACTGAAGCTTTCTTT	CASSPDRATEAFF
few	TRBV25-1	TRBJ1-1	TRBD1	TGTGCCAGCAGTTTGACAGGGAGCACTGAAGCTTTCTTT	CASSLTGSTEAFF
.	TRBV4-3	TRBJ2-5	.	TGCGCCAGCAGCCAAGGCCCGGGGAAGACCCAAGAGACCCAGTACTTC	CASSQGPGKTQETQYF
.	TRBV10-3	TRBJ1-1	.	TGTGCCATCAGTGAGTCGGGGCCCCAGAACACTGAAGCTTTCTTT	CAISESGPQNTEAFF
.	TRBV11-3	TRBJ2-5	TRBD2	TGTGCCAGCAGCTTAGGCGGGACTAGCGGGATTGGGGAGACCCAGTACTTC	CASSLGGTSGIGETQYF
.	TRBV4-1	TRBJ1-1	TRBD1	TGCGCCAGCAGCCAAGGACAGGGACATATTGTGAACACTGAAGCTTTCTTT	CASSQGQGHIVNTEAFF
.	TRBV28	TRBJ1-5	.	TGTGCCAGCAGTTCACCCTATGCGACTAATCAGCCCCAGCATTTT	CASSSPYATNQPQHF
few	TRBV19	TRBJ1-1	.	TGTGCCAGTAATTCAGGAGGGAACACTGAAGCTTTCTTT	CASNSGGNTEAFF
.	TRBV28	TRBJ2-1	.	TGTGCCAGCACCCCCAGGTCTAGCGTTTACAATGAGCAGTTCTTC	CASTPRSSVYNEQFF
.	TRBV14	TRBJ2-7	.	TGTGCCAGCAGCCAAGATCGGGGGTCGGGCCTCTCCTACGAGCAGTACTTC	CASSQDRGSGLSYEQYF
.	TRBV2	TRBJ1-2	TRBD1	TGTGCCAGCAACAACCGGGGACAGACCCCTTCGGGATATGGCTACACCTTC	CASNNRGQTPSGYGYTF
.	TRBV19	TRBJ1-2	.	TGTGCCAGTAGTTTAACGTTGACACAGTCTCTCTATGGCTACACCTTC	CASSLTLTQSLYGYTF
once	TRBV19	TRBJ1-1	.	TGTGCCGCCCGGGGGAACACTGAAGCTTTCTTT	CAARGNTEAFF
.	TRBV25-1	TRBJ2-1	.	TGTGCCAGCAGTGAAGGGGGCCTCGATGAGCAGTTCTTC	CASSEGGLDEQFF
.	TRBV5-4	TRBJ1-2	TRBD1	TGTGCCAGCATTCAAATGGGGGACAGGGGTGGCTATGGCTACACCTTC	CASIQMGDRGGYGYTF
.	TRBV6-5	TRBJ1-4	.	TGTGCCAGCAGCATAACAGGGATTGAAAAACTGTTTTTT	CASSITGIEKLFF
.	TRBV7-9	TRBJ1-4	TRBD1	TGTGCCAGCAGATTAAAGGGGGACAGTGATGAAAAACTGTTTTTT	CASRLKGDSDEKLFF
.	TRBV7-9	TRBJ1-3	.	TGTGCCAAGCAGACTCTAGGAAACACCATATATTTT	CAKQTLGNTIYF
once	TRBV9	TRBJ2-3	.	TGTGCCAGCAGCGTAGGTAGCCCTTCCCCCACAGATACGCAGTATTTT	CASSVGSPSPTDTQYF
.	TRBV10-3	TRBJ1-5	TRBD1	TGTGCCATCAGTAGGACAGGGGATAGCAATCAGCCCCAGCATTTT	CAISRTGDSNQPQHF
.	TRBV19	TRBJ2-5	.	TGTGCCAGTAGTATATACAAGGAGCAAGAGACCCAGTACTTC	CASSIYKEQETQYF
.	TRBV4-3	TRBJ1-5	TRBD1	TGCGCCAGCAGCCAAGTTCCAGGGGGGCTTCAGCCCCAGCATTTT	CASSQVPGGLQPQHF
.	TRBV7-2	TRBJ1-5	.	TGTGCCAGCAACTTTGGGGCAGGGCTAAATCAGCCCCAGCATTTT	CASNFGAGLNQPQHF
.	TRBV5-1	TRBJ1-1	.	TGCGCCAGCAGCCCATCGGGGGGGGTGGCCACTGAAGCTTTCTTT	CASSPSGGVATEAFF
.	TRBV9	TRBJ2-1	TRBD2	TGTGCCACCTCTAGCGGGAGTGGGGATTTAAACTCCTACAATGAGCAGTTCTTC	CATSSGSGDLNSYNEQFF
.	TRBV18	TRBJ2-3	.	TGTGCCAGCTCACCGTGGCGGGCAAGCACAGATACGCAGTATTTT	CASSPWRASTDTQYF
.	TRBV4-1	TRBJ1-6	TRBD1	TGCGCCAGCAGCCAAGGAGGACAGGGCCCCAATTCACCCCTCCACTTT	CASSQGGQGPNSPLHF
.	TRBV29-1	TRBJ2-1	.	TGCAGCGGTAAAAACGGGGGGCTGAGCTCCTACAATGAGCAGTTCTTC	CSGKNGGLSSYNEQFF
.	TRBV2	TRBJ2-1	TRBD2	TGTGCCAGTGTGAGGGAGGGGAGCTCCTACAATGAGCAGTTCTTC	CASVREGSSYNEQFF
.	TRBV28	TRBJ1-2	.	TGTGCCAGCAGATTTCAGGACAGCTATGGCTACACCTTC	CASRFQDSYGYTF
.	TRBV4-2	TRBJ1-3	.	TGTGCCAGCAGCCAAGATAGTTTCAGGGCCTCTGGAAACACCATATATTTT	CASSQDSFRASGNTIYF
once	TRBV9	TRBJ2-7	TRBD2	TGTGCCAGCAGCGCCAACCCTAGCGGAGGAGATTACGAGCAGTACTTC	CASSANPSGGDYEQYF
.	TRBV7-9	TRBJ2-3	TRBD2	TGTGCCAGCAGCTTCGCCCTAGCGGGAGCATATGGCACAGATACGCAGTATTTT	CASSFALAGAYGTDTQYF
.	TRBV11-2	TRBJ2-1	TRBD1	TGTGCCAGCAGCGGACAGGGGATTGAGCAGTTCTTC	CASSGQGIEQFF
.	TRBV27	TRBJ2-3	.	TGTGCCAGCAGTTCCCCCCGGACAATGAAGCAGTATTTT	CASSSPRTMKQYF
.	TRBV5-6	TRBJ2-5	.	TGTGCCAGCAGAAAAGGGGCGGAAGAGACCCAGTACTTC	CASRKGAEETQYF
few	TRBV6-4	TRBJ1-2	.	TGTGCCAGCAGTGAAAAGGAGGGGTATGGCTACACCTTC	CASSEKEGYGYTF
.	TRBV27	TRBJ2-3	.	TGTGCCAGCAGTCCCGGAGCCCACGCAGATACGCAGTATTTT	CASSPGAHADTQYF
few	TRBV6-1	TRBJ1-1	.	TGTGCCAGCAGGACAGTTCCTGAAGCTTTCTTT	CASRTVPEAFF
.	TRBV7-9	TRBJ2-1	TRBD2	TGTGCCAGCAGCTTAGTCAAGCGGGGTAGCCATGAGCAGTTCTTC	CASSLVKRGSHEQFF
.	TRBV5-6	TRBJ2-5	.	TGTGCCAGCACCTTGCCCCAGGGTGGAGAGACCCAGTACTTC	CASTLPQGGETQYF
.	TRBV21-1	TRBJ1-3	.	TGTGCCAGCAGTAACAGGACAGGGGTCCTCTCTGGAAACACCATATATTTT	CASSNRTGVLSGNTIYF
.	TRBV29-1	TRBJ1-5	.	TGCAGCGTAGGGGGGGGAGAAAATCAGCCCCAGAATTTT	CSVGGGENQPQNF
.	TRBV5-6	TRBJ1-1	.	TGTGCCAGCAGCTTGGGGAGAGGCACTGAAGCTTTCTTT	CASSLGRGTEAFF
.	TRBV7-3	TRBJ1-1	.	TGTGCCAGCAGCTTAACGGCCAGGGTCGTTGGGGTGAACACTGAAGCTTTCTTT	CASSLTARVVGVNTEAFF
.	TRBV7-9	TRBJ2-7	.	TGTGCCAGCAGCTTAGAGGACACGGGCGAGCACTTC	CASSLEDTGEHF
few	TRBV6-1	TRBJ2-1	TRBD2	TGTGCCAGCAGTGTTGGGACTAGCGGGAGTCGGGATGAGCAGTTCTTC	CASSVGTSGSRDEQFF
.	TRBV7-9	TRBJ2-1	TRBD2	TGTGCCAGCAGCCCTAGCGGGGGGCCGGGGAATGAGCAGTTCTTC	CASSPSGGPGNEQFF
.	TRBV7-3	TRBJ2-1	TRBD2	TGTGCCAGCAGTCCGTTTGTAGCGGGGGGGCAAAGTGAGCAGTTCTTC	CASSPFVAGGQSEQFF
few	TRBV4-3	TRBJ1-1	.	TGCGCCAGCAGCCTCCTCAGGGACACTGAAGCTTTCTTT	CASSLLRDTEAFF
few	TRBV4-3	TRBJ2-3	.	TGCGCCAGCAGCCTGGCAGCGACAGATACGCAGTATTTT	CASSLAATDTQYF
.	TRBV28	TRBJ2-1	TRBD2	TGTGCCAGCACAAAAAGGGCTAGCGGGAGGTCGGAGAACAATGAGCAGTTCTTC	CASTKRASGRSENNEQFF
.	TRBV9	TRBJ2-1	TRBD2	TGTGCCAGCAGCACCCGGGTAGCGGGAGACTCCTACAATGAGCAGTTCTTC	CASSTRVAGDSYNEQFF
.	TRBV18	TRBJ1-6	.	TGTGCCAGCTCAGCGGACTTGGATTCACCCCTCCACTTT	CASSADLDSPLHF
.	TRBV19	TRBJ1-1	.	TGTGCCAGTAGTATCCCGGGGGACACTGAAGCTTTCTTT	CASSIPGDTEAFF
.	TRBV27	TRBJ1-3	.	TGTGCCAGCAGTTTAGAGAGGGGGAACACCATATATTTT	CASSLERGNTIYF
once	TRBV28	TRBJ1-4	TRBD1	TGTGCCAGCAGTCCATCGGGACAGGGAGGTGAAAAACTGTTTTTT	CASSPSGQGGEKLFF
.	TRBV6-5	TRBJ1-4	.	TGTGCCAGCAGAAGGACAGCCACCCTTAATGAAAAACTGTTTTTT	CASRRTATLNEKLFF
once	TRBV5-1	TRBJ2-3	.	TGCGCCAGCAGCTTGGGGGCTGGCACAGATACGCAGTATTTT	CASSLGAGTDTQYF